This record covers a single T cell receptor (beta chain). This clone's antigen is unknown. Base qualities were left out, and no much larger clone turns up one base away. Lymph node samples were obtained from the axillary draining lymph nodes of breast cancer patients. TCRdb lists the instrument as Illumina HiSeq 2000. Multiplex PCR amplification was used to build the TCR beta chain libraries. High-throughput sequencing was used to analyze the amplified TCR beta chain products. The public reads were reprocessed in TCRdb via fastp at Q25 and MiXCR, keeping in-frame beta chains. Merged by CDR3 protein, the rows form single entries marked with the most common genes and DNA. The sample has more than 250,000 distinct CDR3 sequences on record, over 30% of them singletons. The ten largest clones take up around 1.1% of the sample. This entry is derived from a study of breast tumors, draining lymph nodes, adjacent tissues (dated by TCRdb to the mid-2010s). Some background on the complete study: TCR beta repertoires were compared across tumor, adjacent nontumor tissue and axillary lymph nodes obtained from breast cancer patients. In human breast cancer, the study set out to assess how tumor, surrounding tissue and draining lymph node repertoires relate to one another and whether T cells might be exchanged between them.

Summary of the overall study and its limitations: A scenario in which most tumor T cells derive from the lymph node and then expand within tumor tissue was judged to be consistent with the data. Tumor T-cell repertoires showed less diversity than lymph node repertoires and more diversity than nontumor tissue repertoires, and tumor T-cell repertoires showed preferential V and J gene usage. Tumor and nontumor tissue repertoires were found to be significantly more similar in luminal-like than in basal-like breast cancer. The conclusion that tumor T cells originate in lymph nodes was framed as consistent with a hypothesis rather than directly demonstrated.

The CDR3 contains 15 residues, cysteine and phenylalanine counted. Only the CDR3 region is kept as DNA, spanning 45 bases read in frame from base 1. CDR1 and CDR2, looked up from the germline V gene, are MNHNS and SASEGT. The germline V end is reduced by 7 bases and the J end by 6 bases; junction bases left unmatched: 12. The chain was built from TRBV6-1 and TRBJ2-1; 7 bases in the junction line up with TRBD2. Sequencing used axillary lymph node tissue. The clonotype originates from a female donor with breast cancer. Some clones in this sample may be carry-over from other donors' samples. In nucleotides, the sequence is TGTGCCAGCAACCGGGAGGCGGGAGTGGGCAATGAGCAGTTCTTC. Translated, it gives CASNREAGVGNEQFF.